The 4 T cell receptor beta chains presented below share a single source sample, sequenced in a study of response to subunit inactivated influenza vaccine. MiXCR, run by TCRdb on the RT-PCR reads, gives a single entry per CDR3 protein. The sample has around 480,000 distinct CDR3 sequences, more than 15% seen once. This material consisted of CD4+ T cells sorted from PBMCs, taken around 25 months after vaccination. Every receptor here comes from a man between 50 and 75 years old who received an inactivated influenza vaccine.

The chain is built from TRBV6-5 and TRBJ2-3; weak D call: TRBD2 (5 bases). Trimming left V 2 bases short and J 2 bases short, with 11 bases between. This CDR3 has 15 amino acids. CDR1 MNHEY and CDR2 SVGAGI come from the germline V gene. CDR3 loop: CASSYVGGPTDTQYF. The CDR3, as DNA: TGTGCCAGCAGTTACGTGGGCGGGCCCACAGATACGCAGTATTTT.

The chain uses TRBV14 and TRBJ1-2; D is unresolved. The CDR3 has 13 residues. Trimming took 1 base from V and 7 from J, leaving 10 bases between them. Germline V gene sequence: CDR1 SGHDN, CDR2 FVKESK. CDR3 sequence (DNA): TGTGCCAGCAGCCAAGTCCCGTTGGGTGGCTACACCTTC. Amino acid sequence: CASSQVPLGGYTF.

The V call is TRBV5-1, the J call TRBJ2-7; 8 positions match TRBD1. V trimming: 4 bases; J trimming: 2 bases; junction bases outside the gene matches: 5. CDR3 length: 14 amino acids. Germline lookup yields CDR1 SGHRS and CDR2 YFSETQ. The CDR3 coding sequence is TGCGCCAGCAGCAAGACAGGGGCGACCTACGAGCAGTACTTC. The encoded protein is CASSKTGATYEQYF.

This clonotype appeared a few times. This chain links TRBV10-3 with TRBJ1-1, with D possibly TRBD1 on 5 matching bases. The CDR3 contains 13 residues. Germline V gene sequence: CDR1 ENHRY, CDR2 SYGVKD. The V end lost 3 bases, the J end lost 2 bases, and 7 bases lay between the germline ends. The CDR3 protein is CAISEGANTEAFF. DNA for the CDR3: TGTGCCATCAGTGAAGGGGCTAACACTGAAGCTTTCTTT.